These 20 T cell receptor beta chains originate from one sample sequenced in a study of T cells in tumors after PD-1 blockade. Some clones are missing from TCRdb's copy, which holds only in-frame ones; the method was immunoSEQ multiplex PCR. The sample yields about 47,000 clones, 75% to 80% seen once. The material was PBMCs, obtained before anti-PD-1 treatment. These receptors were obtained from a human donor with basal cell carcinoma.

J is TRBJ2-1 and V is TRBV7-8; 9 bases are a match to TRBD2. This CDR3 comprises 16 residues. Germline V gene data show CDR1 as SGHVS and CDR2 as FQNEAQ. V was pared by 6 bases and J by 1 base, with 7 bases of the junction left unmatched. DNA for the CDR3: TGTGCCAGCAGACTTAGCGGGAGCATTTCCTACAATGAGCAGTTCTTC. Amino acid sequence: CASRLSGSISYNEQFF.

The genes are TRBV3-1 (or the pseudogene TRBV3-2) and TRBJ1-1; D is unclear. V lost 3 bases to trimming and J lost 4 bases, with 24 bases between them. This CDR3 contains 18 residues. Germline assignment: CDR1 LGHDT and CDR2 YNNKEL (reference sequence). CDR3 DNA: TGTGCCAGCAGCCATCCCCGGGAACAGAGCTCCGGGGTCACTGAAGCTTTCTTT. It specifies CASSHPREQSSGVTEAFF.

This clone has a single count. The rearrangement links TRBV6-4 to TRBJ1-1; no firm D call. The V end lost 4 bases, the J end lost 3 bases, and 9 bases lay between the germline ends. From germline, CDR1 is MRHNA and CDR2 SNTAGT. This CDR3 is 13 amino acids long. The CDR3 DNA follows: TGTGCCAGCAGTGCGCGTGAGTACACTGAAGCTTTCTTT. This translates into CASSAREYTEAFF.

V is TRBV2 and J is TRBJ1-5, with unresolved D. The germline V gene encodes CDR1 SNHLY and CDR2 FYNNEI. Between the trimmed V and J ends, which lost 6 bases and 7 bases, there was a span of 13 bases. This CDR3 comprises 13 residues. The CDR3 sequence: CASRGLIGQPQHF. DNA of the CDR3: TGTGCCAGCAGAGGGTTGATTGGGCAGCCCCAGCATTTT.

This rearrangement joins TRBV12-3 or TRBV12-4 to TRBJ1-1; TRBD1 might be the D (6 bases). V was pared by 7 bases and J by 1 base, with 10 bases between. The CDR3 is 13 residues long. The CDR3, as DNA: TGTGCCAGCACCTGGGGACAGAACACTGAAGCTTTCTTT. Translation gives CASTWGQNTEAFF.

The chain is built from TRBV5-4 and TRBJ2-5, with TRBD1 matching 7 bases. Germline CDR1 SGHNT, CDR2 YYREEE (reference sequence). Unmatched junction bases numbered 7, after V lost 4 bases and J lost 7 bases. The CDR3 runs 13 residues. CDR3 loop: CASSPGTEGTQYF. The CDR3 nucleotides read TGTGCCAGCAGCCCAGGGACAGAAGGGACCCAGTACTTC. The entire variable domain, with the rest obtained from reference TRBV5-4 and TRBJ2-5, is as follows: ETGVTQSPTHLIKTRGQQVTLRCSSQSGHNTVSWYQQALGQGPQFIFQYYREEENGRGNFPPRFSGLQFPNYSSELNVNALELDDSALYLCASSPGTEGTQYFGPGTRLLVL.

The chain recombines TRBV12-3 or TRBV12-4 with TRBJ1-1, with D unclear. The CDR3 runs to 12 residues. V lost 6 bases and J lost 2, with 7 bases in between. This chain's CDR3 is CASSPQNTEAFF. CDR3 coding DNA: TGTGCCAGCAGCCCCCAAAACACTGAAGCTTTCTTT.

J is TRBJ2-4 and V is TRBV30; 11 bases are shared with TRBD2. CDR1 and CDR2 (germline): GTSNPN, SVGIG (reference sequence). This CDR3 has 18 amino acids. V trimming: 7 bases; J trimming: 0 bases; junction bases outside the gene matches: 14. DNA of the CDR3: TGTGCCTATTCCCCGGGACTAGCGGTTCATCTAGCCAAAAACATTCAGTACTTC. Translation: CAYSPGLAVHLAKNIQYF.

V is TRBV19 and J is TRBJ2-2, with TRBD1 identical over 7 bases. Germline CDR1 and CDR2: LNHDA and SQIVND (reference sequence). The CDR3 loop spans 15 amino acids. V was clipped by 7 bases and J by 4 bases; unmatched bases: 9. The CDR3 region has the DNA TGTGCCAGTATGTTTTTGGCAGGGGGCACCGGGGAGCTGTTTTTT. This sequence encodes CASMFLAGGTGELFF. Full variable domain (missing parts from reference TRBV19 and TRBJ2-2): DGGITQSPKYLFRKEGQNVTLSCEQNLNHDAMYWYRQDPGQGLRLIYYSQIVNDFQKGDIAEGYSVSREKKESFPLTVTSAQKNPTAFYLCASMFLAGGTGELFFGEGSRLTVL.

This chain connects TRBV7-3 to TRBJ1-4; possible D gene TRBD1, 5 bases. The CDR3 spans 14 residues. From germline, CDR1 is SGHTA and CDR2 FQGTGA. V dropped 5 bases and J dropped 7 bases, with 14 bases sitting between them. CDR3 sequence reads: CASSPGTISEKLFF. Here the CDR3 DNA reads TGTGCCAGCAGCCCCGGGACTATCAGTGAAAAACTGTTTTTT.

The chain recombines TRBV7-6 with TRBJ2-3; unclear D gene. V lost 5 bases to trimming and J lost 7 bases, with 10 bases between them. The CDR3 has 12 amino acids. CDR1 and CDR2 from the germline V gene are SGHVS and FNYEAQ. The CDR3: CASSPERNTQYF. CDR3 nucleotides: TGTGCCAGCAGCCCAGAACGAAATACGCAGTATTTT.

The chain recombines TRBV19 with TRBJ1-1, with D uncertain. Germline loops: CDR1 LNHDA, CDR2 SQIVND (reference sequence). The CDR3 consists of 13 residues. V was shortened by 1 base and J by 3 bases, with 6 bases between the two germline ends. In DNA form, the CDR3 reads TGTGCCAGTAGTATAGGAGGATACACTGAAGCTTTCTTT. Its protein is CASSIGGYTEAFF.

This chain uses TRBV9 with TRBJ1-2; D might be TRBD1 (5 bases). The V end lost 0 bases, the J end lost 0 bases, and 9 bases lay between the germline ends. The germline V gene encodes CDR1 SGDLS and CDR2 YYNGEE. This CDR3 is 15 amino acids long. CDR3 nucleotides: TGTGCCAGCAGCGTAGCGACAGAAGCTAACTATGGCTACACCTTC. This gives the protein CASSVATEANYGYTF.

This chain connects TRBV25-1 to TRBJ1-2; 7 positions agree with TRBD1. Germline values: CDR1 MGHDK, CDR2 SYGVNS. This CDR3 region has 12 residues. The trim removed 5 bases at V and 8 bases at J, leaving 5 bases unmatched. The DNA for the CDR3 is TGTGCCAGCAGTCCAGGGGGAGGCGGCTACACCTTC. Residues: CASSPGGGGYTF.

The CDR3 DNA is TGTGCCAGCAGCTTAAACACCGGGACTAGCGGGAGAGGTAATGAGCAGTTCTTC. Translating it yields CASSLNTGTSGRGNEQFF. The chain is built from TRBV7-8 and TRBJ2-1, with 14 bases lining up with TRBD2. V dropped 2 bases and J dropped 7; count of bases not matched to a gene: 10. Looked up from germline, CDR1 is SGHVS and CDR2 is FQNEAQ. This CDR3 is 18 amino acids long.

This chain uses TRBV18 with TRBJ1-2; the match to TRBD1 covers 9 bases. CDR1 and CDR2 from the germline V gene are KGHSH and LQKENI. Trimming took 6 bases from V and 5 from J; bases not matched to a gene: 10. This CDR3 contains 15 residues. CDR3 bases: TGTGCCAGCTCGCCGATGGACAGGGGATTTTATGGCTACACCTTC. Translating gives CASSPMDRGFYGYTF.

CDR3: CASRPQRELETQYF. The DNA of the CDR3 is TGTGCCTCACGCCCCCAGCGGGAGTTGGAGACCCAGTACTTC. The rearrangement joins TRBV2 to TRBJ2-5; TRBD2 matches 8 bases. The germline CDR1 and CDR2 sequences are SNHLY and FYNNEI. The CDR3 sequence is 14 residues long. V shed 11 bases and J 5 bases; nucleotides not matched to a gene: 13.

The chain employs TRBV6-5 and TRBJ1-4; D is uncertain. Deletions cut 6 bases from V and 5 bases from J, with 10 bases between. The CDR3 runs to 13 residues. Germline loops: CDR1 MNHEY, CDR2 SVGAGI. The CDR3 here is CASRGSTNEKLFF. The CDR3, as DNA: TGTGCCAGCAGGGGCAGCACAAATGAAAAACTGTTTTTT.

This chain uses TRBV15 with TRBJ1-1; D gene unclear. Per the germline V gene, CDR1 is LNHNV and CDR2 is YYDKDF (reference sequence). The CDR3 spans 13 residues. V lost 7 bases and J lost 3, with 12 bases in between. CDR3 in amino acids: CATTSAPDTEAFF. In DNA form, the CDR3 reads TGTGCCACCACTTCGGCACCGGACACTGAAGCTTTCTTT.

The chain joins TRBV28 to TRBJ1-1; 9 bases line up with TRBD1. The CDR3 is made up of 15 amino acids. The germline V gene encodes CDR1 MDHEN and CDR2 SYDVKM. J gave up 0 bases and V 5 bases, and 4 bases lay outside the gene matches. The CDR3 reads CASSTGGGMNTEAFF. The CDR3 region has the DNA TGTGCCAGCAGTACAGGGGGCGGGATGAACACTGAAGCTTTCTTT.